The 31 T cell receptor beta chains listed next were all sequenced from one sample in a study of cytomegalovirus exposure and HLA in healthy donors. Amplification used 60 Vbeta primers and 13 Jbeta primers. Sequenced by immunoSEQ multiplex PCR; TCRdb stores in-frame clones only, minus some. The repertoire holds about 200,000 clones, with about 72% as singletons. The material sequenced was PBMCs. These receptors were collected from a male donor in good health and CMV-seronegative.

V and J are TRBV18 and TRBJ1-1; TRBD1 matches at 8 bases. The CDR3 extends over 14 amino acids. Germline lookup yields CDR1 KGHSH and CDR2 LQKENI. The ends lost 3 bases at V and 1 base at J; junction bases unmatched: 1. CDR3 in amino acids: CASSPGQGNTEAFF. CDR3 nucleotide sequence: TGTGCCAGCTCACCTGGACAGGGGAACACTGAAGCTTTCTTT.

The chain is built from TRBV9 and TRBJ1-1, with 8 bases fitting TRBD1. The length of the CDR3 is 14 residues. Germline CDR1 is SGDLS and CDR2 is YYNGEE. Trimming cost V 2 bases and J 2 bases; bases outside gene matches: 2. This CDR3 reads CASSVTGVNTEAFF. For the CDR3, the DNA is TGTGCCAGCAGCGTGACAGGGGTTAACACTGAAGCTTTCTTT.

V usage is TRBV27 and J usage is TRBJ2-7, with TRBD2 identical over 14 bases. CDR3 length equals 16 residues. The V and J ends lost 6 bases and 0 bases, in that order; junction bases with no gene match: 4. CDR1 is MNHEY, CDR2 SMNVEV, per germline (reference sequence). CDR3 sequence (DNA): TGTGCCAGCAGCCGACTAGCGGGAGGGAGCTCCTACGAGCAGTACTTC. This gives the protein CASSRLAGGSSYEQYF.

The chain couples TRBV7-3 to TRBJ1-3; D possibly corresponds to TRBD1 (5 bases). This CDR3 spans 15 amino acids. The ends were cut back, 2 bases at V and 0 bases at J, with 8 bases in the middle. The germline gives CDR1 SGHTA, CDR2 FQGTGA. The chain's CDR3 is CASSLDSHSGNTIYF. The DNA of the CDR3 is TGTGCCAGCAGCTTAGACAGCCACTCTGGAAACACCATATATTTT.

The chain recombines TRBV27 with TRBJ2-7; 9 bases fit TRBD1. J gave up 5 bases and V 4 bases, and 6 bases lay outside the gene matches. The V gene's germline CDR1 is MNHEY and CDR2 SMNVEV (reference sequence). CDR3 length equals 14 residues. CDR3 bases: TGTGCCAGCAGTTCCGGGACAGGGTTCCACGAGCAGTACTTC. Residues: CASSSGTGFHEQYF.

This clone was observed a handful of times. The chain uses TRBV18 and TRBJ2-6, with D perhaps TRBD1 (6 bases). Germline V gene sequence: CDR1 KGHSH, CDR2 LQKENI. CDR3 length: 20 amino acids. Trimming cost V 2 bases and J 0 bases, with 20 bases left between them. CDR3 region: CASSPRMTRQVDSGANVLTF. For the CDR3, the DNA is TGTGCCAGCTCACCAAGGATGACGAGACAGGTCGACTCTGGGGCCAACGTCCTGACTTTC.

The chain is built from TRBV7-8 and TRBJ1-2, with 9 positions matching TRBD1. This CDR3 comprises 14 residues. CDR1 and CDR2 (germline): SGHVS, FQNEAQ. Trimming removed 5 bases from V and 8 bases from J; junction bases left unmatched: 9. The CDR3 region has the DNA TGTGCCAGCAGCCACGCCGGGACAGGGAGCGGCTACACCTTC. Translation gives CASSHAGTGSGYTF.

The chain joins TRBV29-1 to TRBJ1-3; D is ambiguous. CDR3 length: 14 amino acids. Germline V CDR1 and CDR2: SQVTM, ANQGSEA. V was pared by 0 bases and J by 1 base, with 7 bases between. The CDR3 protein is CSVEDPGSGNTIYF. The CDR3 nucleotides read TGCAGCGTTGAAGATCCGGGGTCTGGAAACACCATATATTTT.

About this clone itself: The same CDR3 can be traced to other DNA sequences in this sample. This chain joins TRBV18 and TRBJ2-2, with 9 bases lining up with TRBD1. This CDR3 is built from 16 residues. Germline CDR1 reads KGHSH; CDR2 reads LQKENI. V dropped 2 bases and J dropped 4; count of bases not matched to a gene: 5. As DNA, the CDR3 is TGTGCCAGCTCACCATACGGGACAGGGACCACCGGGGAGCTGTTTTTT. Amino acids: CASSPYGTGTTGELFF.

The chain links TRBV5-5 to TRBJ2-1; D uncertain. V lost 4 bases to trimming and J lost 6 bases, with 14 bases between them. CDR3 length equals 14 residues. The germline CDR1 and CDR2 sequences are SGHKS and YYEKEE (reference sequence). In DNA form, the CDR3 reads TGTGCCAGCAGCCCTACTCCCCTTGGCAATGAGCAGTTCTTC. As protein: CASSPTPLGNEQFF.

On this clone: This sequence may be a read error, since a much larger clone differs from it by one base. For the CDR3, the DNA is TGTTCCAGCAGCTTACCCAGGGTCGGCCAGAGCGAGCAGTACTTC. The encoded protein is CSSSLPRVGQSEQYF. The chain employs TRBV7-9 and TRBJ2-5; TRBD1 is a possible D gene (5 bases). The end of the DNA is better explained by TRBJ2-7, so the J call may be wrong. The CDR3 is 15 amino acids. Per the germline V gene, CDR1 is SEHNR and CDR2 is FQNEAQ (reference sequence).

The rearrangement uses TRBV29-1 and TRBJ2-1; 8 bases align to TRBD1. Germline CDR1 reads SQVTM; CDR2 reads ANQGSEA. The trim removed 2 bases at V and 2 bases at J, leaving 11 bases unmatched. The length of the CDR3 is 17 residues. DNA for the CDR3: TGCAGCGTTGAACTCCCGACGACAGGGGTCGCCTACAATGAGCAGTTCTTC. It yields the protein CSVELPTTGVAYNEQFF.

As DNA, the CDR3 is TGTGCCAGCAGCTTATCAAACCGGGAAAAACTGTTTTTT. It yields the protein CASSLSNREKLFF. The chain employs TRBV7-9 and TRBJ1-4; the D is unclear. The CDR3 totals 13 residues. Germline V gene lookup returns CDR1 SEHNR and CDR2 FQNEAQ (reference sequence). With 2 bases removed from V and 8 bases from J, the gap between germline ends came to 9 bases.

The chain has TRBV29-1 and TRBJ2-1, with 10 bases fitting TRBD1. CDR3 length: 14 residues. V lost 4 bases and J lost 2; bases outside the gene matches: 2. The germline V gene encodes CDR1 SQVTM and CDR2 ANQGSEA. The CDR3: CSVVGTGAYNEQFF. CDR3 nucleotide sequence: TGCAGCGTTGTAGGGACAGGGGCCTACAATGAGCAGTTCTTC.

The V call is TRBV29-1, the J call TRBJ2-1, with D maybe TRBD1 (5 bases). CDR3 length: 12 residues. Trimming removed 3 bases at V and 8 bases at J, with 11 bases between. Germline V lookup: CDR1 SQVTM, CDR2 ANQGSEA. CDR3 DNA sequence: TGCAGCGTTGATTCCAGGGTATATGAGCAGTTCTTC. It yields the protein CSVDSRVYEQFF.

The V gene is TRBV7-2, the J gene TRBJ2-3; 10 nucleotides line up with TRBD2. From germline, CDR1 is SGHTA and CDR2 FQGNSA. The CDR3 has 17 amino acids. CDR3 amino acids: CAGRASGREWDTDTQYF. As DNA, the CDR3 is TGTGCAGGCAGGGCTAGCGGGAGAGAGTGGGACACAGATACGCAGTATTTT.

V usage is TRBV5-1 and J usage is TRBJ2-5, with TRBD2 identical over 8 bases. This CDR3 is 14 amino acids long. J was trimmed by 8 bases and V by 4 bases; bases with no gene match: 10. CDR1 is SGHRS, CDR2 YFSETQ, per germline. CDR3 sequence reads: CASSPAGGRSTQYF. The CDR3 nucleotides are TGCGCCAGCAGCCCGGCCGGCGGGAGGAGCACCCAGTACTTC.

The J gene is TRBJ1-4, the V gene TRBV25-1, with D maybe TRBD1 (5 bases). This CDR3 is built from 14 residues. V shed 3 bases and J shed 9 bases, with 14 bases lying between them. The V gene's germline CDR1 is MGHDK and CDR2 SYGVNS. The CDR3 region has the DNA TGTGCCAGCAGTGACGACAGTTTAGGGCAAAAACTGTTTTTT. It translates to CASSDDSLGQKLFF.

The V and J genes are TRBV9 and TRBJ2-1; D gene unclear. The CDR3 consists of 17 residues. Per germline, CDR1 SGDLS and CDR2 YYNGEE. V lost 4 bases and J 4 bases, leaving 21 bases between the germline ends. CDR3 sequence: CASSLGYDPAVYNEQFF. The CDR3 bases are TGTGCCAGCAGCCTCGGCTATGACCCCGCGGTTTACAATGAGCAGTTCTTC.

V usage is TRBV27 and J usage is TRBJ1-2; TRBD1 matches 10 bases. The CDR3 contains 14 residues. The ends lost 6 bases at V and 8 bases at J; junction bases unmatched: 9. CDR1 MNHEY and CDR2 SMNVEV come from the germline V gene (reference sequence). The CDR3 loop reads CASSPTGGRVGYTF. The CDR3, as DNA: TGTGCCAGCAGCCCGACAGGGGGCCGCGTAGGCTACACCTTC.

This sequence joins TRBV4-1 and TRBJ2-7, with TRBD2 matching over 10 bases. This CDR3 has 16 residues. CDR1 MGHRA and CDR2 YSYEKL come from the germline V gene. Trimming cost V 0 bases and J 0 bases; bases outside gene matches: 2. The CDR3 nucleotides are TGCGCCAGCAGCCAAGAAGGACTAGCGGTCTCCTACGAGCAGTACTTC. Translated, it gives CASSQEGLAVSYEQYF.

The V call is TRBV5-1, the J call TRBJ2-5, with 7 bases aligning to TRBD2. The germline gives CDR1 SGHRS, CDR2 YFSETQ. With V trimmed by 3 bases and J by 0 bases, 11 bases remained unmatched. This CDR3 is 17 amino acids long. CDR3 sequence: CASSSRWAGENQETQYF. The CDR3 nucleotides are TGCGCCAGCAGCTCCCGGTGGGCGGGAGAAAACCAAGAGACCCAGTACTTC.

V usage is TRBV2 and J usage is TRBJ2-2; TRBD1 matches 10 bases. J gave up 6 bases and V 7 bases, and 11 bases lay outside the gene matches. CDR3 length: 16 amino acids. The germline CDR1 and CDR2 sequences are SNHLY and FYNNEI. The CDR3 here is CASNRQGAAFAGELFF. DNA for the CDR3: TGTGCCAGCAATCGACAGGGGGCGGCTTTCGCCGGGGAGCTGTTTTTT.

The chain carries TRBV19 and TRBJ1-5; a possible D gene is TRBD1 (6 bases). The V end lost 1 base, the J end lost 3 bases, and 7 bases lay between the germline ends. CDR3 length: 14 residues. Germline lookup yields CDR1 LNHDA and CDR2 SQIVND (reference sequence). The CDR3: CASSIGTDNQPQHF. CDR3 in DNA: TGTGCCAGTAGTATAGGGACAGACAATCAGCCCCAGCATTTT. Combining the CDR3 with reference TRBV19 and TRBJ1-5 gives the whole variable domain DGGITQSPKYLFRKEGQNVTLSCEQNLNHDAMYWYRQDPGQGLRLIYYSQIVNDFQKGDIAEGYSVSREKKESFPLTVTSAQKNPTAFYLCASSIGTDNQPQHFGDGTRLSIL.

The V gene is TRBV9, the J gene TRBJ2-5; 9 bases agree with TRBD1. The CDR3 has 14 amino acids. The V segment lost 0 bases and the J segment 3 bases; nucleotides outside the gene matches: 0. CDR1 is SGDLS and CDR2 is YYNGEE in the germline V gene. CDR3 region: CASSVGDREETQYF. In DNA form, the CDR3 reads TGTGCCAGCAGCGTAGGGGACAGGGAAGAGACCCAGTACTTC.

J is TRBJ2-5 and V is TRBV7-3; TRBD1 agrees at 9 bases. The CDR3 is 14 residues long. Germline V gene sequence: CDR1 SGHTA, CDR2 FQGTGA. Losses at the gene ends were 4 bases for V and 5 bases for J; bases not matched to a gene: 5. The CDR3 spells CASSSQGAGETQYF. The DNA of the CDR3 is TGTGCCAGCAGCTCACAGGGGGCGGGGGAGACCCAGTACTTC.

V and J are TRBV18 and TRBJ1-1; D remains unclear. CDR3 length: 14 residues. The germline V gene encodes CDR1 KGHSH and CDR2 LQKENI. V lost 3 bases to trimming and J lost 1 base, with 9 bases between them. The CDR3 region is CASSPPRGNTEAFF. DNA of the CDR3: TGTGCCAGCTCACCTCCTCGGGGGAACACTGAAGCTTTCTTT.

The chain employs TRBV6-5 and TRBJ2-7, with TRBD1 matching 9 bases. The V gene's germline CDR1 is MNHEY and CDR2 SVGAGI. This CDR3 has 15 residues. With 8 bases clipped from V and 3 bases from J, the junction kept 11 bases outside the gene matches. CDR3 protein: CASGAGTGTYYEQYF. The CDR3 nucleotides are TGTGCCAGCGGTGCCGGGACAGGGACATACTACGAGCAGTACTTC.

This chain uses TRBV19 with TRBJ2-3; D might be TRBD2 (5 bases). There are 15 residues in the CDR3. The ends were cut back, 6 bases at V and 0 bases at J, with 13 bases in the middle. Germline V CDR1 and CDR2: LNHDA, SQIVND (reference sequence). The CDR3 coding sequence is TGTGCCAGTAGCCAGCGGACCCCAAGCACAGATACGCAGTATTTT. This codes for CASSQRTPSTDTQYF. The full variable domain, in which reference TRBV19 and TRBJ2-3 provide the parts outside the CDR3, is DGGITQSPKYLFRKEGQNVTLSCEQNLNHDAMYWYRQDPGQGLRLIYYSQIVNDFQKGDIAEGYSVSREKKESFPLTVTSAQKNPTAFYLCASSQRTPSTDTQYFGPGTRLTVL.

The CDR3 DNA is TGTGCCAGTACCCCGGGACTTTTAGCCAAAAACATTCAGTACTTC. Translated: CASTPGLLAKNIQYF. The gene calls are TRBV19 and TRBJ2-4; weak D call: TRBD2 (6 bases). Trimming shortened V by 7 bases and J by 0 bases, and 13 bases separated the two germline ends. The CDR3 contains 15 residues. The V gene's germline CDR1 is LNHDA and CDR2 SQIVND (reference sequence).

Only one count was recorded for this clone. V usage is TRBV7-6 and J usage is TRBJ2-1; D possibly corresponds to TRBD2 (6 bases). The V end was cut by 1 base, the J end by 0 bases, with 7 bases between. In germline, CDR1 is SGHVS, CDR2 FNYEAQ. The CDR3 covers 15 residues. Here the CDR3 reads CASSLDGSSYNEQFF. CDR3 DNA: TGTGCCAGCAGCTTAGACGGGAGCTCCTACAATGAGCAGTTCTTC.